The following is a TCR beta chain sequence with its context. Other DNA sequences in this sample translate to the same CDR3. The data were taken from a study of blood T cell repertoires in COVID-19. Background on the study: Samples taken during acute and convalescent COVID-19 were collected in the United States, Italy and Spain. PBMCs, B-cell-depleted T cells, or T cells were the source of the cDNA or gDNA that made up the material.

In the original processing: Cell counts per sample came from amplifying reference gene primers. Profiled with immunoSEQ multiplex PCR; TCRdb holds only in-frame clones, not every one. From that table come the V and J calls and clone size; the DNA was used to work out D and trimming. The data hold 85,000 or so clones, with 75% to 90% observed a single time. This clonotype was obtained from a man between 45 and 60 years old with active or convalescent COVID-19. Sequencing used peripheral blood.

DNA for the CDR3: TGTGCCACCAGTGATCCGGGACAGGGCGACACTGAAGCTTTCTTT. Protein sequence: CATSDPGQGDTEAFF. The chain uses TRBV24-1 and TRBJ1-1; TRBD1 aligns across 9 bases. Losses at the gene ends were 3 bases for V and 3 bases for J; bases not matched to a gene: 4. The V gene's germline CDR1 is KGHDR and CDR2 SFDVKD. The CDR3 loop spans 15 amino acids.